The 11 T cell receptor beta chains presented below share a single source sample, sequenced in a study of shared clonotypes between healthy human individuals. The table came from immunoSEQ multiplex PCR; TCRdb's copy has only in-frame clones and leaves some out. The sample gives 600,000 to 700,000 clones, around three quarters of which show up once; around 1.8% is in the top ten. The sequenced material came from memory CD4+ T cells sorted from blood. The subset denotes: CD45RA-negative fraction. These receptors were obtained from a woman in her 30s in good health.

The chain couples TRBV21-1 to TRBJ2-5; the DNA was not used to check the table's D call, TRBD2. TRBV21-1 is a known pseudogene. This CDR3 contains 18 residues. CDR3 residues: CASSKSSSGRAGGETQYF. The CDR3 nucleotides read TGTGCCAGCAGCAAATCGAGTAGCGGGAGGGCCGGTGGAGAGACCCAGTACTTC.

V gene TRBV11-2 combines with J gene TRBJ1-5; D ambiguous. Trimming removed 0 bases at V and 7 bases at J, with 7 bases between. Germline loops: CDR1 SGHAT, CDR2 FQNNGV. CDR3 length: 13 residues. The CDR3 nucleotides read TGTGCCAGCAGCTTAGAAAATGACCAGCCCCAGCATTTT. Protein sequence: CASSLENDQPQHF.

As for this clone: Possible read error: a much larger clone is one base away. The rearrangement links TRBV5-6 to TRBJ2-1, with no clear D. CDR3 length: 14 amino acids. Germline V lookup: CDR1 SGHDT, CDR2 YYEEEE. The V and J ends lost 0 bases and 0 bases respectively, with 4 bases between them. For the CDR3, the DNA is TGTGCCAGCAGCTTGGATAGCTCCTACAATGAGCAGTTCTTC. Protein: CASSLDSSYNEQFF.

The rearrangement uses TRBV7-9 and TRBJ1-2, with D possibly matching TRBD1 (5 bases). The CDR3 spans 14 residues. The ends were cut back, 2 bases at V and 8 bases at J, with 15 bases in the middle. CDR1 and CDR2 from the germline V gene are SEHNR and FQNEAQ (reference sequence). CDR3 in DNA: TGTGCCAGCAGCTTATCGGGCAGGGTAAGCGGCTACACCTTC. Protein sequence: CASSLSGRVSGYTF.

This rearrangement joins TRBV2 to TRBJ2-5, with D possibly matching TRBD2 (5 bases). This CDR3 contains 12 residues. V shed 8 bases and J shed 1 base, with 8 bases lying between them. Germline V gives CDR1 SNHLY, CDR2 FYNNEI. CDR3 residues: CASGGSQETQYF. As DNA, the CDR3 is TGTGCCAGCGGAGGCAGCCAAGAGACCCAGTACTTC.

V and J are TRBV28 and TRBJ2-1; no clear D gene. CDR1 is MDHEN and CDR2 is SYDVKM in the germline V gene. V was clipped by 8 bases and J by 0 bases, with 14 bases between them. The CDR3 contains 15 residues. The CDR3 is CASGKQQSSYNEQFF. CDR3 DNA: TGTGCCAGCGGGAAACAACAGAGCTCCTACAATGAGCAGTTCTTC.

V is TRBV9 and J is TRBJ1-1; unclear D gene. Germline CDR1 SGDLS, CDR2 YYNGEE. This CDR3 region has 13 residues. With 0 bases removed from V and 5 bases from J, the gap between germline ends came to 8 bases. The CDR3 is CASSVAWSTEAFF. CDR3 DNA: TGTGCCAGCAGCGTAGCTTGGAGTACTGAAGCTTTCTTT.

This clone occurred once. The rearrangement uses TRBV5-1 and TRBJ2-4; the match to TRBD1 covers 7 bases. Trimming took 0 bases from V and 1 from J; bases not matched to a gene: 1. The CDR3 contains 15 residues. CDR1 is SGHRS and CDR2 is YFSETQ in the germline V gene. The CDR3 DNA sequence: TGCGCCAGCAGCTTGGGACAGGGCGCCAAAAACATTCAGTACTTC. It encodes CASSLGQGAKNIQYF.

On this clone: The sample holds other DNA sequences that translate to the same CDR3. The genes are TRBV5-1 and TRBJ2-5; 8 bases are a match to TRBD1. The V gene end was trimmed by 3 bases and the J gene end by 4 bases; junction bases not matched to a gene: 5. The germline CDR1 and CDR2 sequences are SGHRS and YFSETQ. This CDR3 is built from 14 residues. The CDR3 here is CASSYGQGGETQYF. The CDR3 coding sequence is TGCGCCAGCAGCTACGGACAGGGCGGAGAGACCCAGTACTTC.

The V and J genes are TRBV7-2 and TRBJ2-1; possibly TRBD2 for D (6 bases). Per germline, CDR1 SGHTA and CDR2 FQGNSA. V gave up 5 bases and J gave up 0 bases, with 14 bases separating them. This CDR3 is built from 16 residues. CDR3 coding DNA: TGTGCCAGCAGCACGCGTGGAGGGGACTCCTACAATGAGCAGTTCTTC. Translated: CASSTRGGDSYNEQFF.

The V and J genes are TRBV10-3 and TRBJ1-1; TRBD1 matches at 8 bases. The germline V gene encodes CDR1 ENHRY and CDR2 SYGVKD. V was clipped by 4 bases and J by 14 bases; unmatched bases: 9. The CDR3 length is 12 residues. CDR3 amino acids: CAISAGGLHLFF. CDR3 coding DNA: TGTGCCATCAGTGCAGGGGGCCTACACTTGTTCTTT.